What follows is one T cell receptor (beta chain) and its context. This specimen comes from a study of blood T cell repertoires in COVID-19. The wider study: Samples taken during acute and convalescent COVID-19 were collected in the United States, Italy and Spain. T cells, B-cell-depleted T cells, or PBMCs provided the cDNA or gDNA that served as material.

The germline CDR1 and CDR2 sequences are SNHLY and FYNNEI. The CDR3 is 15 residues long. Unmatched junction bases numbered 4, after V lost 3 bases and J lost 1 base. Authors' data handling: Using reference gene primer amplification, nucleated cell counts were estimated. Profiling relied on immunoSEQ multiplex PCR, and the TCRdb table lists in-frame clones only, not all of them. V and J calls and clone size are given by that table; D and trimming were obtained from the DNA. The table lists roughly 83,000 clones, 85% to 90% of them singletons. This sequence joins TRBV2 and TRBJ2-3, with 7 bases identical to TRBD1. This TCR came from a man older than 75 with active or convalescent COVID-19. Sample: peripheral blood. The CDR3 DNA sequence: TGTGCCAGCAGTGAGTTTGGACAGGGCACAGATACGCAGTATTTT. This gives the protein CASSEFGQGTDTQYF.